The clone carrying this T cell receptor (beta chain) occurred many times. Its antigen is not identified. This sample was taken from a study of spatial heterogeneity in lung cancer. In the study overall: Consistently, beta-chain sequences turned up in larger numbers than alpha-chain sequences did.

Whole-study results and caveats: Blood showed ubiquitous tumor TCRs more often at resection than at routine follow-up.

Time point given: sample taken at primary tumor resection. Unsorted samples of tumor, nontumor lung or frozen PBMC had their whole RNA sequenced. The donor group consisted of some 70 patients who had untreated, early-stage non-small cell lung cancer. Individual TCR cDNA molecules each bore their own unique molecular identifier. TCRdb passed the 5' RACE reads through MiXCR, listing each CDR3 protein once. The sample lists about 30,000 distinct CDR3 sequences, roughly 8.4% occurring once. The material sequenced was PBMCs, taken at surgery. This sequence originates from a female donor with early-stage non-small cell lung cancer.

The CDR3 protein is CASSPTGQTYEQYF. The DNA of the CDR3 is TGTGCCAGCAGCCCCACGGGACAGACCTACGAGCAGTACTTC. This chain uses TRBV7-9 with TRBJ2-7; TRBD1 matches at 7 bases. CDR1 is SEHNR and CDR2 is FQNEAQ in the germline V gene (reference sequence). The CDR3 sequence is 14 residues long. Trimming took 5 bases from V and 2 from J; bases not matched to a gene: 6.